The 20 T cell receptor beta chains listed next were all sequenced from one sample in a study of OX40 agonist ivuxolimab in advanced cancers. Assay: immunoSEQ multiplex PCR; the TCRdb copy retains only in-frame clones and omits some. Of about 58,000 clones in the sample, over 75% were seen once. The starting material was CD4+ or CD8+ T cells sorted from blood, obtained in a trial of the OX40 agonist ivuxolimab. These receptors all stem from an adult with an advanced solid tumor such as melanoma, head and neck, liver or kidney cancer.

This CDR3 reads CASSSGTGREKLFF. CDR3 bases: TGCGCCAGCAGCTCCGGGACAGGGAGGGAAAAACTGTTTTTT. The rearrangement uses TRBV5-1 and TRBJ1-4, with TRBD1 identical over 9 bases. Germline values: CDR1 SGHRS, CDR2 YFSETQ. CDR3 length: 14 residues. With V trimmed by 3 bases and J by 8 bases, 5 bases remained unmatched.

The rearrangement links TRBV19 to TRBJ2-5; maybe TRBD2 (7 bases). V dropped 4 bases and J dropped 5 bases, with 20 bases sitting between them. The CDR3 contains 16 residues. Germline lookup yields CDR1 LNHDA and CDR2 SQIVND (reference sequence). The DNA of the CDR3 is TGTGCCAGTAGTACCGGAGGGGGGGTGGTGTTGGAGACCCAGTACTTC. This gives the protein CASSTGGGVVLETQYF.

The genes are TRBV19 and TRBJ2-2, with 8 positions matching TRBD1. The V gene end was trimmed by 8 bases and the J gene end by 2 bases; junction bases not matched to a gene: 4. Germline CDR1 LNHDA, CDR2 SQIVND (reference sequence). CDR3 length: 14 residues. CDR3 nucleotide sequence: TGTGCCAGTCTGGACAGGGTAAACACCGGGGAGCTGTTTTTT. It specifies CASLDRVNTGELFF.

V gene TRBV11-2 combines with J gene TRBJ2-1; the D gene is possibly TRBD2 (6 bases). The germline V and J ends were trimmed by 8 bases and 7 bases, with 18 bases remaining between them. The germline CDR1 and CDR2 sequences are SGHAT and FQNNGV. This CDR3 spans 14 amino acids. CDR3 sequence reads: CASGRVAGTNEQFF. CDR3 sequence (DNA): TGTGCCAGCGGAAGGGTGGCGGGGACTAATGAGCAGTTCTTC.

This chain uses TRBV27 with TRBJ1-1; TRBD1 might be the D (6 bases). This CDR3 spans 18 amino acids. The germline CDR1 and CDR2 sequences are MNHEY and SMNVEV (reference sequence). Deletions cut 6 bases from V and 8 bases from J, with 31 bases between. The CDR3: CASSLITIIGRGPTEAFF. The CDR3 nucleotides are TGTGCCAGCAGCTTGATAACAATTATCGGCAGGGGACCCACGGAAGCTTTCTTT.

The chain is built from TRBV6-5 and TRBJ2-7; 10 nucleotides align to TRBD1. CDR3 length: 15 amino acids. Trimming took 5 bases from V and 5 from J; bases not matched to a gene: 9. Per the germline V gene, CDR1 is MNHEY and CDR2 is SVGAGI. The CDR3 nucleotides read TGTGCCAGCAGTCCGCCGACAGGGGGCATCCACGAGCAGTACTTC. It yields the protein CASSPPTGGIHEQYF.

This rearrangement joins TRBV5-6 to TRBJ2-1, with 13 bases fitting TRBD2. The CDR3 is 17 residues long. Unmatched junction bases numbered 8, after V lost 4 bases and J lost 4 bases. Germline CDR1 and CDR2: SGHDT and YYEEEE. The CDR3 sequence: CASSKTSGGPGYNEQFF. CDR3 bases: TGTGCCAGCAGCAAGACTAGCGGGGGGCCAGGGTACAATGAGCAGTTCTTC.

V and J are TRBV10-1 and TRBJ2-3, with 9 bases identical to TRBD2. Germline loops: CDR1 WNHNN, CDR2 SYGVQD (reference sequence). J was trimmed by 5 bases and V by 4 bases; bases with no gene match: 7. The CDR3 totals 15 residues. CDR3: CASSGPGLAGDTQYF. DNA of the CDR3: TGCGCCAGCAGTGGGCCGGGACTAGCAGGAGATACGCAGTATTTT.

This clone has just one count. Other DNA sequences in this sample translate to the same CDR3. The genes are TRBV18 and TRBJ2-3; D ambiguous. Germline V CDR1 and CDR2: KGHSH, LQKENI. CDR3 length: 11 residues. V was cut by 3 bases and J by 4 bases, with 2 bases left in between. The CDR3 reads CASSPSDTQYF. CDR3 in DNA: TGTGCCAGCTCACCTTCAGATACGCAGTATTTT.

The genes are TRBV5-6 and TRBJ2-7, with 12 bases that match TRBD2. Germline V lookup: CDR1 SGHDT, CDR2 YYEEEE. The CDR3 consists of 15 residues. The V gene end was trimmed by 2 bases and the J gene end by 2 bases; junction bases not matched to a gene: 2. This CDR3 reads CASSFRLAGAYEQYF. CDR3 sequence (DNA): TGTGCCAGCAGCTTCAGACTAGCGGGGGCCTACGAGCAGTACTTC.

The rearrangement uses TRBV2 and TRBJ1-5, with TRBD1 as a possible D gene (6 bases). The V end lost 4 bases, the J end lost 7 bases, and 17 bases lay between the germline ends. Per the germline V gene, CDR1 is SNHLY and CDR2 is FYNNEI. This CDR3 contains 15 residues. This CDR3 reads CASSVGRQGSQPQHF. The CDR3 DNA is TGTGCCAGCAGTGTAGGGCGTCAGGGGAGCCAGCCCCAGCATTTT.

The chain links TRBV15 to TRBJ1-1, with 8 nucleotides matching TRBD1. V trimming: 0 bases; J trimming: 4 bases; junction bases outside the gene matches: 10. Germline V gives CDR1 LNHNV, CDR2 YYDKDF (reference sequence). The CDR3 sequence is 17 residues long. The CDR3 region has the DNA TGTGCCACCAGCAGAGATCTAGGGCAGGGGGCTATCACTGAAGCTTTCTTT. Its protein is CATSRDLGQGAITEAFF.

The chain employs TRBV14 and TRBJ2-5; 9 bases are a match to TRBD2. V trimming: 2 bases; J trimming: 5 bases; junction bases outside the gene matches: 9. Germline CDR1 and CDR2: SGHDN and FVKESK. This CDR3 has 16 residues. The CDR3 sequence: CASSQLIAGAVETQYF. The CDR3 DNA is TGTGCCAGCAGCCAATTAATAGCGGGGGCTGTGGAGACCCAGTACTTC. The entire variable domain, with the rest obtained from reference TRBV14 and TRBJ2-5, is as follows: EAGVTQFPSHSVIEKGQTVTLRCDPISGHDNLYWYRRVMGKEIKFLLHFVKESKQDESGMPNNRFLAERTGGTYSTLKVQPAELEDSGVYFCASSQLIAGAVETQYFGPGTRLLVL.

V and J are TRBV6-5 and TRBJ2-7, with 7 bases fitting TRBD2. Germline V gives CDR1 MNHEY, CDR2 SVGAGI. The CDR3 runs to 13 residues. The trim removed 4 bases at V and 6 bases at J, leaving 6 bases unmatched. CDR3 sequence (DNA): TGTGCCAGCAGTTTCGGACTAGGAGGCGAGCAGTACTTC. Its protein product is CASSFGLGGEQYF.

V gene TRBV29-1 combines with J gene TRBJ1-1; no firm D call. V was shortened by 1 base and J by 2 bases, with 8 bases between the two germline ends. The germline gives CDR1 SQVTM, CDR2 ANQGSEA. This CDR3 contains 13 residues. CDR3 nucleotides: TGCAGCGTTGAAGCCTCTATTAACACTGAAGCTTTCTTT. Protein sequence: CSVEASINTEAFF.

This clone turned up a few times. The CDR3 reads CASSTEVNQPQHF. Here the CDR3 DNA reads TGTGCCAGCTCGACAGAGGTCAATCAGCCCCAGCATTTT. The chain couples TRBV6-4 to TRBJ1-5; D possibly corresponds to TRBD1 (5 bases). In germline, CDR1 is MRHNA, CDR2 SNTAGT. The CDR3 covers 13 residues. Trimming removed 8 bases from V and 3 bases from J, with 11 bases in between.

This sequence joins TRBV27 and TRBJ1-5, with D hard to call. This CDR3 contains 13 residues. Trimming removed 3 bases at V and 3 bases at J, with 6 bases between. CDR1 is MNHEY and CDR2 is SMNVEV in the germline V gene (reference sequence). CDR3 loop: CASSLGYNQPQHF. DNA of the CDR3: TGTGCCAGCAGTTTGGGCTACAATCAGCCCCAGCATTTT.

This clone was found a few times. The CDR3 loop is CASSFPSSSTDTQYF. Written as DNA, the CDR3 is TGTGCCAGCAGCTTCCCTAGCTCGAGCACAGATACGCAGTATTTT. The chain recombines TRBV5-6 with TRBJ2-3; a possible D gene is TRBD2 (5 bases). The length of the CDR3 is 15 residues. V was pared by 2 bases and J by 0 bases, with 10 bases between. The germline CDR1 and CDR2 sequences are SGHDT and YYEEEE.

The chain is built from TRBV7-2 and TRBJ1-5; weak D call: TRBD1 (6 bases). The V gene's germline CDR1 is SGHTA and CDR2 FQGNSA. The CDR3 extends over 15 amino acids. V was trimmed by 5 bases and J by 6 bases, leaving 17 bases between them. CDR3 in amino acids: CASSLNRQVVQPQHF. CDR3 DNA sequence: TGTGCCAGCAGCCTGAACAGACAGGTAGTTCAGCCCCAGCATTTT.

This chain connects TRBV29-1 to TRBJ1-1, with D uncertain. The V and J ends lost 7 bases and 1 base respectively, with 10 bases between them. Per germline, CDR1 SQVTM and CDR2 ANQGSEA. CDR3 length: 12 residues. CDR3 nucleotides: TGCAGCGCCGACGGGAAGAACACTGAAGCTTTCTTT. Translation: CSADGKNTEAFF.